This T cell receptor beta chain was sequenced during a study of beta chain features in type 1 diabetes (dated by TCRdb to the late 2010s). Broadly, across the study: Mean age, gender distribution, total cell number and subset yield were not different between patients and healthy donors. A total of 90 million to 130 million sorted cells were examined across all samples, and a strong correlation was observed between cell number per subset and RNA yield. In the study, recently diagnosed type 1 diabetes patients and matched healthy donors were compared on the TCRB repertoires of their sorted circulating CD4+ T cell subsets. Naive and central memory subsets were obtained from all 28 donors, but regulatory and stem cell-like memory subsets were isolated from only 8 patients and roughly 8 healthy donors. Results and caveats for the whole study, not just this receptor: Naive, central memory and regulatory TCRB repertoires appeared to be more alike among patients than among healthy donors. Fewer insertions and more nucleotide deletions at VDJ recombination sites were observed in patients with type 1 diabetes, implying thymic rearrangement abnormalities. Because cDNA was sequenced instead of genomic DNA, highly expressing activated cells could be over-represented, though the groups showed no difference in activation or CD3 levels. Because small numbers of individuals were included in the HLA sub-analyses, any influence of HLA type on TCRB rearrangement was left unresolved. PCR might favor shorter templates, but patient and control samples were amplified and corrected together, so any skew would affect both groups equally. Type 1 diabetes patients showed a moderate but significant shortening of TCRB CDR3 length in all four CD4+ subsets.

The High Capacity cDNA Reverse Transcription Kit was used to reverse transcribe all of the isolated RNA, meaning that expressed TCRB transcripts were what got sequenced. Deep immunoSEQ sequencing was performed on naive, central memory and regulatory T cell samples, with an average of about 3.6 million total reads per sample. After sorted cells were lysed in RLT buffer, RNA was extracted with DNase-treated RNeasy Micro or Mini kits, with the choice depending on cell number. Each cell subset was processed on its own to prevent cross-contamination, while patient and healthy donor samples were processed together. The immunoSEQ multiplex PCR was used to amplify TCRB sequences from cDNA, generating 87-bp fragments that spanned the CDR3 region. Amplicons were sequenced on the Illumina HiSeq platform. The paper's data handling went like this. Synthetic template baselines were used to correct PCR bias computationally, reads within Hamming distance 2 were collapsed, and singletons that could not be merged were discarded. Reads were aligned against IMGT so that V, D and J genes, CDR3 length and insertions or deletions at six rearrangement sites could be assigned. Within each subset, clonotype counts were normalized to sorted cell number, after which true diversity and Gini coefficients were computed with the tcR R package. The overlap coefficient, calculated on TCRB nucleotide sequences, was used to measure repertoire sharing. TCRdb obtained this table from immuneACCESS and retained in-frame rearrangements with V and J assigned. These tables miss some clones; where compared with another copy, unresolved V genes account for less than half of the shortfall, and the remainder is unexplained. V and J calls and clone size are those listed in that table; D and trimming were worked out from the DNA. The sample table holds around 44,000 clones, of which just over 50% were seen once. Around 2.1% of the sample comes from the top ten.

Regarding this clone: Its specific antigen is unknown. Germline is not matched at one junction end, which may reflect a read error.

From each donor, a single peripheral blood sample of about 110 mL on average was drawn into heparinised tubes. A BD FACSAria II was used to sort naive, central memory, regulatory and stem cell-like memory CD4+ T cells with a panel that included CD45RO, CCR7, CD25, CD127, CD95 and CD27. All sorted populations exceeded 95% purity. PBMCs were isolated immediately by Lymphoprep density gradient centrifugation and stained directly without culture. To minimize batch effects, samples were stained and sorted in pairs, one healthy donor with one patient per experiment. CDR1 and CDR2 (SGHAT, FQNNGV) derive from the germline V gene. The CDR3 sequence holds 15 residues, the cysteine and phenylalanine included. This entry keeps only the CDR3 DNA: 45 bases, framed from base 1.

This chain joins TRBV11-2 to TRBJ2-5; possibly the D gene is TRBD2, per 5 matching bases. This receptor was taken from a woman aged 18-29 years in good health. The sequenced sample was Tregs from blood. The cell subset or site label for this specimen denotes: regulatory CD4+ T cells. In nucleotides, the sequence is TGTGTCAGCAGCTTAGATTATAGCGTCCGCGGGACCCAGTACTTC. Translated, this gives CVSSLDYSVRGTQYF.